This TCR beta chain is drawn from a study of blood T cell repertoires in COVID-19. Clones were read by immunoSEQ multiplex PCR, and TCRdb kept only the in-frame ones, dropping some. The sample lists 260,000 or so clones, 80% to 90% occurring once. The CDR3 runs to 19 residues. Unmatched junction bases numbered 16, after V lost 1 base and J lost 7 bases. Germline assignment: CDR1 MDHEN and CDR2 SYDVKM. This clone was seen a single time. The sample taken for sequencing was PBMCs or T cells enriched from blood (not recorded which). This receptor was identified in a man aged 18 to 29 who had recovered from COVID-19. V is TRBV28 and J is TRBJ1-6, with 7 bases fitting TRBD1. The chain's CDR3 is CASSLYFGGTGARNSPLHF. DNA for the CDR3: TGTGCCAGCAGTTTATATTTTGGGGGAACAGGGGCAAGGAATTCACCCCTCCACTTT. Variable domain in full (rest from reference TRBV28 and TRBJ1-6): DVKVTQSSRYLVKRTGEKVFLECVQDMDHENMFWYRQDPGLGLRLIYFSYDVKMKEKGDIPEGYSVSREKKERFSLILESASTNQTSMYLCASSLYFGGTGARNSPLHFGNGTRLTVT.